These 13 T cell receptor beta chains share one sample of origin, sequenced in a study of post-analysis software for immune sequencing data. The TCR beta cDNA libraries contained unique molecular identifiers. One entry per CDR3 protein results from TCRdb running MiXCR on the PCR reads. The sample shows around 160,000 distinct CDR3 sequences, under 40% of them seen only once. The material sequenced was blood, taken after autologous hematopoietic stem cell transplantation. The source is a girl aged 10 to 17 with multiple sclerosis.

This clonotype showed up many times. V gene TRBV5-1 combines with J gene TRBJ2-3; no clear D gene. The length of the CDR3 is 13 residues. Trimming removed 4 bases at V and 0 bases at J, with 6 bases between. Germline CDR1 reads SGHRS; CDR2 reads YFSETQ. The CDR3 region is CASSLDSTDTQYF. CDR3 coding DNA: TGCGCCAGCAGCCTAGATAGCACAGATACGCAGTATTTT.

This clonotype was observed a handful of times. The chain couples TRBV29-1 to TRBJ2-1, with TRBD2 identical over 8 bases. This CDR3 has 13 residues. J lost 3 bases, V lost 4 bases, and 2 bases had no gene match. The V gene's germline CDR1 is SQVTM and CDR2 ANQGSEA. CDR3 sequence (DNA): TGCAGCGTTGCCACTAGCGGCTACAATGAGCAGTTCTTC. Its translation: CSVATSGYNEQFF.

J is TRBJ1-2 and V is TRBV20-1; perhaps TRBD1 as D (5 bases). The CDR3 extends over 14 amino acids. V dropped 0 bases and J dropped 4 bases, with 12 bases sitting between them. CDR1 is DFQATT, CDR2 SNEGSKA, per germline (reference sequence). The CDR3 coding sequence is TGCAGTGCTAGAGACGAGTCCGGGGGCTATGGCTACACCTTC. Its translation is CSARDESGGYGYTF.

The V and J genes are TRBV7-9 and TRBJ1-4; 11 bases map to TRBD1. Germline V gene sequence: CDR1 SEHNR, CDR2 FQNEAQ (reference sequence). The J segment lost 7 bases and the V segment lost 0 bases, leaving 1 base of the junction unmatched. The CDR3 is 15 amino acids. The CDR3 DNA sequence: TGTGCCAGCAGCTTAGCCGGACAGGGGGCTGAAAAACTGTTTTTT. It is translated as CASSLAGQGAEKLFF.

This clonotype has a count of ten or more. V usage is TRBV7-6 and J usage is TRBJ2-7; D gene uncertain. Between the trimmed V and J ends, which lost 0 bases and 0 bases, there was a span of 6 bases. The germline V gene has CDR1 SGHVS and CDR2 FNYEAQ. The CDR3 runs 14 residues. The CDR3 protein is CASSLAQVSYEQYF. The CDR3 coding sequence is TGTGCCAGCAGCTTAGCTCAGGTCTCCTACGAGCAGTACTTC.

This clonotype was detected only once. The DNA is left out, because the CDR3 cannot be placed on it with certainty; the CDR3 is given as TCRdb lists it. The gene calls are TRBV4-1 and TRBJ2-5; the D segment call TRBD2 is taken from the table without a DNA check. Germline CDR1 MGHRA, CDR2 YSYEKL. Both ends counted, the CDR3 spans 20 residues. The CDR3 reads CASSFYICSARTGPIGTQYF.

This clonotype was counted many times. V usage is TRBV7-3 and J usage is TRBJ2-7, with TRBD2 identical over 13 bases. CDR3 length: 14 amino acids. Germline loops: CDR1 SGHTA, CDR2 FQGTGA. V lost 5 bases, J lost 2 bases, and 0 bases stayed unmatched. The CDR3 loop reads CASSTSGRAYEQYF. CDR3 sequence (DNA): TGTGCCAGCAGCACTAGCGGGAGGGCCTACGAGCAGTACTTC.

This chain links TRBV20-1 with TRBJ2-6, with TRBD2 matching over 13 bases. V gave up 0 bases and J gave up 0 bases; unmatched junction bases: 11. The CDR3 length is 21 residues. Per the germline V gene, CDR1 is DFQATT and CDR2 is SNEGSKA (reference sequence). The CDR3 here is CSARDLGGTSGTYSGANVLTF. CDR3 DNA sequence: TGCAGTGCTAGAGATCTTGGGGGGACTAGCGGGACCTACTCTGGGGCCAACGTCCTGACTTTC.

The genes are TRBV13 and TRBJ2-5; TRBD1 is a possible D gene (6 bases). This CDR3 contains 13 residues. V was clipped by 2 bases and J by 5 bases, with 9 bases between them. Germline lookup yields CDR1 PRHDT and CDR2 FYEKMQ (reference sequence). CDR3 sequence: CASSLTGWETQYF. CDR3 sequence (DNA): TGTGCCAGCAGCTTAACAGGGTGGGAGACCCAGTACTTC.

This chain joins TRBV20-1 and TRBJ1-1; D uncertain. From germline, CDR1 is DFQATT and CDR2 SNEGSKA (reference sequence). V dropped 2 bases and J dropped 6 bases, with 7 bases sitting between them. This CDR3 has 11 amino acids. This chain's CDR3 is CSARRAAEAFF. CDR3 DNA: TGCAGTGCTAGAAGGGCGGCTGAAGCTTTCTTT.

With regard to this clonotype: Given a much more abundant clone one base away, this may be a read error. The chain combines TRBV20-1 with TRBJ2-7; the match to TRBD2 covers 9 bases. This CDR3 contains 14 residues. Looked up from germline, CDR1 is DFQATT and CDR2 is SNEGSKA (reference sequence). V dropped 6 bases and J dropped 7; count of bases not matched to a gene: 13. The DNA of the CDR3 is TGCAGTGCCAGGGGCCTAGCGGGACGAAATGAGCAGTACTTC. This codes for CSARGLAGRNEQYF.

This clonotype was counted between two and nine times. J is TRBJ2-3 and V is TRBV7-3; D assignment may be TRBD1 or TRBD2 (5 bases each). There are 15 residues in the CDR3. Trimming took 5 bases from V and 2 from J, leaving 14 bases between them. CDR1 is SGHTA and CDR2 is FQGTGA in the germline V gene. The CDR3 spells CASSPSAGATDTQYF. DNA of the CDR3: TGTGCCAGCAGCCCCTCGGCCGGGGCCACAGATACGCAGTATTTT.

In this sample, this clonotype turned up a few times. The chain is built from TRBV20-1 and TRBJ2-7; 8 bases are a match to TRBD2. After removal of 1 base from V and 3 bases from J, the junction contained 8 bases not matched to a gene. This CDR3 region has 15 residues. Germline V CDR1 and CDR2: DFQATT, SNEGSKA (reference sequence). For the CDR3, the DNA is TGCAGTGCTAGAGCCGATAGCGGGAATGGCTACGAGCAGTACTTC. The encoded protein is CSARADSGNGYEQYF.